One sample yielded the 25 T cell receptor beta chains listed below, sequenced in a study of control samples from healthy donors and cancer patients. Sequencing used immunoSEQ multiplex PCR; TCRdb keeps in-frame clones, though not all of them. The sample yields 90,000 to 150,000 clones, roughly 92% seen once. Input material: blood. These receptors came from a woman aged 18-30 years in good health.

This clone appeared a single time. J is TRBJ2-1 and V is TRBV7-8; D is perhaps TRBD2 (5 bases). CDR3 length: 15 residues. From germline, CDR1 is SGHVS and CDR2 FQNEAQ. The ends were cut back, 5 bases at V and 6 bases at J, with 17 bases in the middle. The CDR3 loop reads CASSPRLIPFNEQFF. The CDR3 DNA follows: TGTGCCAGCAGCCCCCGACTAATACCCTTCAATGAGCAGTTCTTC.

DNA of the CDR3: TGCGCCAGCAGCCCGGTTAGGGTCGGAGAGACCCAGTACTTC. It translates to CASSPVRVGETQYF. V usage is TRBV5-1 and J usage is TRBJ2-5; D is unclear. The germline V gene encodes CDR1 SGHRS and CDR2 YFSETQ. V dropped 4 bases and J dropped 4 bases, with 14 bases sitting between them. This CDR3 region has 14 residues.

This clone was observed a handful of times. This sequence joins TRBV18 and TRBJ1-3; the D gene is possibly TRBD1 (5 bases). This CDR3 comprises 16 residues. Looked up from germline, CDR1 is KGHSH and CDR2 is LQKENI. Trimming removed 2 bases at V and 0 bases at J, with 11 bases between. The CDR3 DNA reads as TGTGCCAGCTCACCAGGGGCGGGGACCTCTGGAAACACCATATATTTT. Translation gives CASSPGAGTSGNTIYF.

This rearrangement joins TRBV18 to TRBJ1-1; TRBD1 matches 8 bases. CDR3 length equals 17 residues. V shed 3 bases, J shed 4 bases, and the junction held 13 bases outside the gene matches. CDR1 and CDR2 from the germline V gene are KGHSH and LQKENI. Written as DNA, the CDR3 is TGTGCCAGCTCACCCTCCGGATCAGGGGGCGCGGGCACTGAAGCTTTCTTT. Its translation: CASSPSGSGGAGTEAFF.

The chain combines TRBV9 with TRBJ1-6; maybe TRBD1 (6 bases). Trimming removed 0 bases at V and 6 bases at J, with 13 bases between. Germline V gene data show CDR1 as SGDLS and CDR2 as YYNGEE. This CDR3 contains 16 residues. The DNA for the CDR3 is TGTGCCAGCAGCGTAGACGTGGGGGCGGGTAATTCACCCCTCCACTTT. Translating it yields CASSVDVGAGNSPLHF.

The chain joins TRBV13 to TRBJ2-3, with 7 positions matching TRBD1. Germline V CDR1 and CDR2: PRHDT, FYEKMQ (reference sequence). Trimming at V came to 5 bases and at J to 1 base, leaving 9 bases not matched to a gene. The CDR3 has 16 residues. The CDR3 region is CASSLRTGAGTDTQYF. CDR3 DNA sequence: TGTGCCAGCAGCCTTAGGACAGGTGCGGGCACAGATACGCAGTATTTT.

The chain recombines TRBV5-6 with TRBJ2-3; no clear D. V was pared by 4 bases and J by 4 bases, with 7 bases between. CDR3 length: 12 amino acids. From germline, CDR1 is SGHDT and CDR2 YYEEEE. The CDR3 DNA sequence: TGTGCCAGCAGCGAGGCTTCAGATACGCAGTATTTT. It encodes CASSEASDTQYF.

The chain couples TRBV5-3 to TRBJ1-5; D not resolved. TRBV5-3 is marked as an open reading frame, function uncertain. V lost 4 bases and J 0 bases, leaving 23 bases between the germline ends. The CDR3 contains 19 residues. The CDR3, as DNA: TGTGCCAGAAGCCCCCACATTAACCGACACTCATATAGCAATCAGCCCCAGCATTTT. This translates into CARSPHINRHSYSNQPQHF.

The chain couples TRBV24-1 to TRBJ2-5; 10 bases map to TRBD1. The CDR3 sequence is 15 residues long. CDR1 and CDR2 from the germline V gene are KGHDR and SFDVKD. With V trimmed by 3 bases and J by 1 base, 1 base remained unmatched. The CDR3 reads CATSDGTGAQETQYF. The CDR3 DNA sequence: TGTGCCACCAGTGATGGGACAGGGGCCCAAGAGACCCAGTACTTC.

The V gene is TRBV15, the J gene TRBJ1-5; 8 bases map to TRBD1. The ends lost 1 base at V and 1 base at J; junction bases unmatched: 0. The CDR3 has 15 residues. Germline V gene sequence: CDR1 LNHNV, CDR2 YYDKDF (reference sequence). CDR3 sequence: CATSRGQGSNQPQHF. The CDR3 bases are TGTGCCACCAGCAGAGGACAGGGGAGCAATCAGCCCCAGCATTTT.

The chain employs TRBV6-4 and TRBJ1-5; D not resolved. The CDR3 loop spans 13 amino acids. V was clipped by 2 bases and J by 7 bases, with 9 bases between them. The V gene's germline CDR1 is MRHNA and CDR2 SNTAGT. CDR3: CASSDINKQPQHF. The CDR3 nucleotides are TGTGCCAGCAGTGACATTAACAAGCAGCCCCAGCATTTT.

V gene TRBV3-1 (or the pseudogene TRBV3-2) combines with J gene TRBJ2-2; D may be TRBD2 (5 bases). Per the germline V gene, CDR1 is LGHDT and CDR2 is YNNKEL (reference sequence). The ends were cut back, 3 bases at V and 0 bases at J, with 14 bases in the middle. This CDR3 has 17 residues. The CDR3 protein is CASSQTRAGTNTGELFF. The DNA of the CDR3 is TGTGCCAGCAGCCAGACGCGGGCAGGCACGAACACCGGGGAGCTGTTTTTT.

The CDR3, as DNA: TGTGCCAGCGCCCCACGACAGGGGGACCACTTAGTCACAGATACGCAGTATTTT. It specifies CASAPRQGDHLVTDTQYF. The chain couples TRBV21-1 to TRBJ2-3; no DNA check was done on the table's D call, TRBD1. TRBV21-1 is an annotated pseudogene. The CDR3 loop spans 18 amino acids.

This clone was counted once. The gene calls are TRBV9 and TRBJ2-2; 12 nucleotides align to TRBD2. J gave up 5 bases and V 3 bases, and 8 bases lay outside the gene matches. The CDR3 extends over 17 amino acids. Germline V lookup: CDR1 SGDLS, CDR2 YYNGEE. CDR3 coding DNA: TGTGCCAGCAGCGCCGGACTAGCGGGAAGGACGACCGGGGAGCTGTTTTTT. This codes for CASSAGLAGRTTGELFF.

The chain couples TRBV5-1 to TRBJ2-2; 7 bases fit TRBD2. The CDR3 sequence is 15 residues long. Per germline, CDR1 SGHRS and CDR2 YFSETQ. Unmatched junction bases numbered 3, after V lost 0 bases and J lost 4 bases. CDR3 sequence reads: CASSLVGGGTGELFF. The DNA for the CDR3 is TGCGCCAGCAGCTTGGTTGGGGGGGGCACCGGGGAGCTGTTTTTT.

The chain is built from TRBV7-8 and TRBJ1-4, with 8 bases that match TRBD1. Germline CDR1 SGHVS, CDR2 FQNEAQ. This CDR3 region has 19 residues. V lost 2 bases to trimming and J lost 1 base; unmatched junction nucleotides: 12. CDR3 sequence reads: CASSLSGTGGSGTNEKLFF. The CDR3 DNA follows: TGTGCCAGCAGCTTATCCGGAACAGGGGGATCAGGAACTAATGAAAAACTGTTTTTT.

This sequence joins TRBV7-2 and TRBJ1-3; D is uncertain. The CDR3 is 13 amino acids. Trimming left V 2 bases short and J 6 bases short, with 8 bases between. From germline, CDR1 is SGHTA and CDR2 FQGNSA. For the CDR3, the DNA is TGTGCCAGCAGCTTAACCGCCGAAAACACCATATATTTT. It encodes CASSLTAENTIYF.

J is TRBJ2-1 and V is TRBV9, with 7 bases aligning to TRBD2. The J segment lost 10 bases and the V segment lost 1 base, leaving 5 bases of the junction unmatched. CDR3 length: 13 residues. Germline V gene sequence: CDR1 SGDLS, CDR2 YYNGEE. This CDR3 is CASSVTSAREQFF. CDR3 DNA: TGTGCCAGCAGCGTAACTAGCGCCCGCGAGCAGTTCTTC.

This clone occurred once. This chain joins TRBV11-2 and TRBJ1-4; 8 bases fit TRBD1. J was trimmed by 7 bases and V by 5 bases; bases with no gene match: 6. Germline V gene data show CDR1 as SGHAT and CDR2 as FQNNGV. The CDR3 loop spans 14 amino acids. CDR3 protein: CASSPDRVVEKLFF. The CDR3 region has the DNA TGTGCCAGCAGCCCGGACAGGGTAGTTGAAAAACTGTTTTTT.

This clone occurred once. The V and J genes are TRBV7-2 and TRBJ1-1; D possibly corresponds to TRBD1 (5 bases). Trimming removed 2 bases from V and 3 bases from J, with 10 bases in between. This CDR3 region has 14 residues. Germline assignment: CDR1 SGHTA and CDR2 FQGNSA. CDR3 residues: CASSLQGGYTEAFF. The CDR3 coding sequence is TGTGCCAGCAGCTTACAGGGCGGTTACACTGAAGCTTTCTTT.

J is TRBJ1-1 and V is TRBV18, with a weak D call TRBD1 (6 bases). CDR3 length: 13 amino acids. V was trimmed by 4 bases and J by 9 bases, leaving 15 bases between them. The germline V gene has CDR1 KGHSH and CDR2 LQKENI. The CDR3 coding sequence is TGTGCCAGCTCACGACAGGACAGCCGTCAAGCTTTCTTT. It codes for CASSRQDSRQAFF.

This chain connects TRBV18 to TRBJ2-7; no reliable D call. Germline V lookup: CDR1 KGHSH, CDR2 LQKENI. Trimming took 4 bases from V and 10 from J, leaving 2 bases between them. This CDR3 has 8 amino acids. The CDR3 protein is CASSRQYF. The CDR3 nucleotides read TGTGCCAGCTCACGCCAGTACTTC.

The rearrangement uses TRBV28 and TRBJ2-3; TRBD2 agrees at 8 bases. The germline V gene encodes CDR1 MDHEN and CDR2 SYDVKM. Unmatched junction bases numbered 12, after V lost 2 bases and J lost 11 bases. The CDR3 is 15 amino acids. The CDR3 bases are TGTGCCAGCAGTTTAAGCGGGAGCACTTACATAAGGCAGTATTTT. It yields the protein CASSLSGSTYIRQYF.

The J gene is TRBJ2-1, the V gene TRBV6-5; D may be TRBD1 or TRBD2 (5 bases each). V lost 3 bases to trimming and J lost 5 bases, with 14 bases between them. The CDR3 extends over 15 amino acids. Germline V CDR1 and CDR2: MNHEY, SVGAGI. This CDR3 reads CASSYFEGRNNEQFF. DNA for the CDR3: TGTGCCAGCAGTTATTTTGAGGGGCGCAACAATGAGCAGTTCTTC.

This clone turned up a few times. The genes are TRBV4-2 and TRBJ1-2; D not certain. Trimming took 0 bases from V and 0 from J, leaving 11 bases between them. Germline V gene sequence: CDR1 LGHNA, CDR2 YNFKEQ. This CDR3 spans 16 amino acids. For the CDR3, the DNA is TGTGCCAGCAGCCAAGATCTACAACTAGCTAACTATGGCTACACCTTC. It codes for CASSQDLQLANYGYTF.